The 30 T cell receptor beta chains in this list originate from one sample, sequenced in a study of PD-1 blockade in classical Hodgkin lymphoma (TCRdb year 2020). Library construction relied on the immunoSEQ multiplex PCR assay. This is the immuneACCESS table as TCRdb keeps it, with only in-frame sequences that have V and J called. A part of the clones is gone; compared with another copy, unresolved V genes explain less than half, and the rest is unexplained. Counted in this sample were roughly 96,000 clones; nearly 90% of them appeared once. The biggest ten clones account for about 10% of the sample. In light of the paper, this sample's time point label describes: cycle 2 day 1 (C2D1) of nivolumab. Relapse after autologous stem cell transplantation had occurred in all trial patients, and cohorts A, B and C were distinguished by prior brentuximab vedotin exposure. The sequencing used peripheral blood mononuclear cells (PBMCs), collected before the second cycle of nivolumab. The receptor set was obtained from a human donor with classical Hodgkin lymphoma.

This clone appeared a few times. The CDR3: CAIIRRDYEQYF. In nucleotides, the CDR3 is TGTGCCATCATCCGGAGGGATTACGAGCAGTACTTC. The chain joins TRBV2 to TRBJ2-7; D perhaps matches TRBD2 (6 bases). Trimming shortened V by 10 bases and J by 4 bases, and 14 bases separated the two germline ends. Germline values: CDR1 SNHLY, CDR2 FYNNEI. This CDR3 contains 12 residues.

The CDR3: CASSSSQETQYF. The CDR3 coding sequence is TGTGCCAGCAGCTCATCTCAAGAGACCCAGTACTTC. This rearrangement joins TRBV28 to TRBJ2-5; D not certain. Trimming took off 6 bases at V and 2 bases at J, with 7 bases between the two ends. The CDR3 contains 12 residues. CDR1 and CDR2 from the germline V gene are MDHEN and SYDVKM.

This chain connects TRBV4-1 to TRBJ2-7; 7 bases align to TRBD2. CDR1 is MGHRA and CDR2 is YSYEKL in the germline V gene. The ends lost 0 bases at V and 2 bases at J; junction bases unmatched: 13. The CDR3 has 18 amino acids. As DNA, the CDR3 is TGCGCCAGCAGCCAAGATCTTTTCATAGCGGGCCCTACCTACGAGCAGTACTTC. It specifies CASSQDLFIAGPTYEQYF.

The CDR3 DNA is TGTGCCAGCAGTTTAACCCCGGTTCCTATTAATGAAAAACTGTTTTTT. Protein: CASSLTPVPINEKLFF. The chain employs TRBV27 and TRBJ1-4, with unresolved D. Deletions cut 2 bases from V and 4 bases from J, with 14 bases between. The CDR3 spans 16 residues. Per the germline V gene, CDR1 is MNHEY and CDR2 is SMNVEV (reference sequence).

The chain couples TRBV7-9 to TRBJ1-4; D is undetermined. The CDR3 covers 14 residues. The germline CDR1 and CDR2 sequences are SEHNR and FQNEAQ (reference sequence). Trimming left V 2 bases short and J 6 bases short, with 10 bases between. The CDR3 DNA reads TGTGCCAGCAGCTTAACGTACAGTCATGAAAAACTGTTTTTT. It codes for CASSLTYSHEKLFF.

CDR3 region: CASSPGTQYNEQFF. The CDR3 region has the DNA TGTGCCAGCAGTCCCGGGACACAATACAATGAGCAGTTCTTC. The gene calls are TRBV27 and TRBJ2-1; a possible D gene is TRBD1 (6 bases). V lost 5 bases and J 4 bases, leaving 12 bases between the germline ends. Germline V gene sequence: CDR1 MNHEY, CDR2 SMNVEV (reference sequence). The CDR3 is made up of 14 amino acids.

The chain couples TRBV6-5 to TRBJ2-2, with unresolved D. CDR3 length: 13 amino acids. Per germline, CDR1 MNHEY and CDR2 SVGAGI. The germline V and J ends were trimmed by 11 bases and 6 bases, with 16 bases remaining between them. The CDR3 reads CASTPRAAGELFF. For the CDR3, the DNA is TGTGCCTCCACCCCGCGCGCGGCCGGGGAGCTGTTTTTT.

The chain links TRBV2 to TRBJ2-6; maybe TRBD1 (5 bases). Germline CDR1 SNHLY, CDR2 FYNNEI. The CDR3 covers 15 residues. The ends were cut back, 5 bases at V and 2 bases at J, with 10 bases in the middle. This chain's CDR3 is CASSLQVPGANVLTF. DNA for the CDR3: TGTGCCAGCAGTTTACAGGTACCTGGGGCCAACGTCCTGACTTTC.

CDR3 amino acids: CASRVNYGYTF. CDR3 sequence (DNA): TGTGCCAGTAGGGTCAACTATGGCTACACCTTC. The gene calls are TRBV19 and TRBJ1-2; D is unclear. The germline CDR1 and CDR2 sequences are LNHDA and SQIVND (reference sequence). The CDR3 loop spans 11 amino acids. Trimming took 6 bases from V and 2 from J, leaving 4 bases between them.

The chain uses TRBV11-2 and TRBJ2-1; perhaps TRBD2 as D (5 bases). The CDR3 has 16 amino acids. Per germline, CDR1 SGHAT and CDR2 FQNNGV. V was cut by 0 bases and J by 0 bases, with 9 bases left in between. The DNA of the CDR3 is TGTGCCAGCAGCTTAGATCTCCGGGGCTCCTACAATGAGCAGTTCTTC. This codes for CASSLDLRGSYNEQFF. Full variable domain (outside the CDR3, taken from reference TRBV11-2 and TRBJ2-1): EAGVAQSPRYKIIEKRQSVAFWCNPISGHATLYWYQQILGQGPKLLIQFQNNGVVDDSQLPKDRFSAERLKGVDSTLKIQPAKLEDSAVYLCASSLDLRGSYNEQFFGPGTRLTVL.

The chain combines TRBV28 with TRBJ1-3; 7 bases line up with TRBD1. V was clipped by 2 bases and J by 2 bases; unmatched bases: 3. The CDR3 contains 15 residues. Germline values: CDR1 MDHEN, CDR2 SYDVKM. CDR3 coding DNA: TGTGCCAGCAGTTTACGAGGGGGCACTGGAAACACCATATATTTT. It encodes CASSLRGGTGNTIYF.

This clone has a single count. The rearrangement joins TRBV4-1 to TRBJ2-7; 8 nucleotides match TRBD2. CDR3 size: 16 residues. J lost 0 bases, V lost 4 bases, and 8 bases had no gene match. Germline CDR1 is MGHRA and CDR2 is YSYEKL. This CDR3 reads CASSPQVSGGSYEQYF. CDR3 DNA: TGCGCCAGCAGCCCGCAGGTGAGCGGGGGCTCCTACGAGCAGTACTTC.

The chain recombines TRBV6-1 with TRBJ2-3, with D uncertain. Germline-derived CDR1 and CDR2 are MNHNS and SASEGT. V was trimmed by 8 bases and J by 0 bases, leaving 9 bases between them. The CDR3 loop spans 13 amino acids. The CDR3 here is CASPRPSTDTQYF. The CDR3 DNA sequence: TGTGCCAGCCCGCGGCCCAGCACAGATACGCAGTATTTT.

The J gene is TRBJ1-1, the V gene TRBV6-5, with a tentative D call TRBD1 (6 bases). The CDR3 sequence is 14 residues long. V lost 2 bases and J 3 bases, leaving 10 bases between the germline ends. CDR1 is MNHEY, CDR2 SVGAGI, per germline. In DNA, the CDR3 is TGTGCCAGCAGTTACCTGCGGGGGCACACTGAAGCTTTCTTT. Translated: CASSYLRGHTEAFF.

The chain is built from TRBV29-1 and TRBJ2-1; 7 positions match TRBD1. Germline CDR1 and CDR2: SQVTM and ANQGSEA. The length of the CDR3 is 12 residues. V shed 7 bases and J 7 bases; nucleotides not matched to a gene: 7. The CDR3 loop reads CSANKQGNEQFF. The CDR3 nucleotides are TGCAGCGCCAATAAACAGGGGAATGAGCAGTTCTTC.

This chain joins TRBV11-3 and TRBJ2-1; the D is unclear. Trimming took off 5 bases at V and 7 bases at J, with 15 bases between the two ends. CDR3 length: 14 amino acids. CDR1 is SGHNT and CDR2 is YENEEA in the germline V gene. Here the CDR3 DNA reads TGTGCCAGCAGCAACCTCGAACGAGATAATGAGCAGTTCTTC. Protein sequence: CASSNLERDNEQFF.

The CDR3 nucleotides are TGTGCCAGCAGTGGTAGTAGAAATGAGCAGTTCTTC. It encodes CASSGSRNEQFF. This rearrangement joins TRBV2 to TRBJ2-1; D uncertain. Trimming shortened V by 4 bases and J by 7 bases, and 8 bases separated the two germline ends. This CDR3 has 12 amino acids. Germline lookup yields CDR1 SNHLY and CDR2 FYNNEI. The whole variable domain, filled in from reference TRBV2 and TRBJ2-1, reads EPEVTQTPSHQVTQMGQEVILRCVPISNHLYFYWYRQILGQKVEFLVSFYNNEISEKSEIFDDQFSVERPDGSNFTLKIRSTKLEDSAMYFCASSGSRNEQFFGPGTRLTVL.

The CDR3 bases are TGTGCCAGCAGCCTGGGCCATTCAGATACGCAGTATTTT. It translates to CASSLGHSDTQYF. The V call is TRBV7-2, the J call TRBJ2-3, with D unresolved. This CDR3 contains 13 residues. Germline V gene lookup returns CDR1 SGHTA and CDR2 FQGNSA. Deletions cut 5 bases from V and 4 bases from J, with 10 bases between.

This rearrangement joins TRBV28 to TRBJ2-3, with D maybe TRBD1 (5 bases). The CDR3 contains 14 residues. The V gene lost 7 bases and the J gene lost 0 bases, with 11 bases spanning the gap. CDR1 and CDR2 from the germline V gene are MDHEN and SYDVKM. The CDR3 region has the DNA TGTGCCAGCAACCCAAGGGGTAGCACAGATACGCAGTATTTT. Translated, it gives CASNPRGSTDTQYF.

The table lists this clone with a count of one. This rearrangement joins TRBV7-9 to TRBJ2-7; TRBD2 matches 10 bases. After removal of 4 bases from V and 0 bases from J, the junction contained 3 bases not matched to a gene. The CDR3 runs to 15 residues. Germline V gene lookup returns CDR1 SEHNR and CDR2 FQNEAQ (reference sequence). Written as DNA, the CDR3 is TGTGCCAGCAGCTGGACTAGCGGACCCTCCTACGAGCAGTACTTC. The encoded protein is CASSWTSGPSYEQYF.

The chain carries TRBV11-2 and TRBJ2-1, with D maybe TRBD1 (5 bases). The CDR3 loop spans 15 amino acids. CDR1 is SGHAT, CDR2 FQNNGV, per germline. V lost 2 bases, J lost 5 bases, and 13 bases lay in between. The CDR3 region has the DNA TGTGCCAGCAGCTTAATGTTAGACAGTAACAATGAGCAGTTCTTC. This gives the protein CASSLMLDSNNEQFF.

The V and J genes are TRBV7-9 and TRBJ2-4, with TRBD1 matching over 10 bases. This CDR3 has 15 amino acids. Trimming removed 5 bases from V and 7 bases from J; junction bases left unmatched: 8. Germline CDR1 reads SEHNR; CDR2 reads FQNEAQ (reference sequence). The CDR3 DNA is TGTGCCAGCAGCCTCAGGACGGGACAGGGGAACATTCAGTACTTC. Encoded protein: CASSLRTGQGNIQYF.

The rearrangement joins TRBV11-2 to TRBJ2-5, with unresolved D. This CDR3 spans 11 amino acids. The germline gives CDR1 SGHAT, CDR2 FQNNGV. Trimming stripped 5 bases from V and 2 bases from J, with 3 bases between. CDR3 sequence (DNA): TGTGCCAGCAGCCAACAAGAGACCCAGTACTTC. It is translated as CASSQQETQYF.

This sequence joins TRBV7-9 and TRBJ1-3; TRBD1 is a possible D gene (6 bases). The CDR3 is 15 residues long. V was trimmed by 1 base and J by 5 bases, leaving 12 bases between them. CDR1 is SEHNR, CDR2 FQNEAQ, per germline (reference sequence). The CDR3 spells CASSLERGARNTIYF. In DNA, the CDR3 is TGTGCCAGCAGCTTAGAACGGGGGGCGAGAAACACCATATATTTT.

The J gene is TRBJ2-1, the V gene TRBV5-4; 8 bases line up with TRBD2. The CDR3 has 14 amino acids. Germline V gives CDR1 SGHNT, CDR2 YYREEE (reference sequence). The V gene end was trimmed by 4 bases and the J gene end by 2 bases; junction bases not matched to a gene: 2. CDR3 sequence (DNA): TGTGCCAGCAGCGAGGGACTAGCCTACAATGAGCAGTTCTTC. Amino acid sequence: CASSEGLAYNEQFF. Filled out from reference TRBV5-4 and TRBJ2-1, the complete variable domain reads ETGVTQSPTHLIKTRGQQVTLRCSSQSGHNTVSWYQQALGQGPQFIFQYYREEENGRGNFPPRFSGLQFPNYSSELNVNALELDDSALYLCASSEGLAYNEQFFGPGTRLTVL.

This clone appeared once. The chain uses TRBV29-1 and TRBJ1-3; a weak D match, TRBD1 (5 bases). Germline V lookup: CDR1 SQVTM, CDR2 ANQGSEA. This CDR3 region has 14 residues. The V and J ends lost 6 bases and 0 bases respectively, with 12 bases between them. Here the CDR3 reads CSVRDPTSGNTIYF. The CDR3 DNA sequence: TGCAGCGTAAGGGACCCAACCTCTGGAAACACCATATATTTT.

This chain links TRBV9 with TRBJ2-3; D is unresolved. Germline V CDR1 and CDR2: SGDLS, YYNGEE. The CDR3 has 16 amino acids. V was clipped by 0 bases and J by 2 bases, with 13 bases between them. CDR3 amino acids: CASSVVARLYTDTQYF. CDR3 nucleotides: TGTGCCAGCAGCGTAGTTGCTAGATTATACACAGATACGCAGTATTTT.

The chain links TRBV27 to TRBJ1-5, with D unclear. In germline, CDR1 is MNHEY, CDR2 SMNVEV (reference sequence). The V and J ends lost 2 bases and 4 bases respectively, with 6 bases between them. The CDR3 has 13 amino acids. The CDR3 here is CASSLVLNQPQHF. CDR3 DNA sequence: TGTGCCAGCAGTTTAGTCTTAAATCAGCCCCAGCATTTT.

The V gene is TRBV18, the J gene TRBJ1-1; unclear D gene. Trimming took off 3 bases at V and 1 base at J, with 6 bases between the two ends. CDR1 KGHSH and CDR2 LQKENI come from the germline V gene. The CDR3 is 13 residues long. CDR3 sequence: CASSPPGNTEAFF. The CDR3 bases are TGTGCCAGCTCACCTCCGGGGAACACTGAAGCTTTCTTT.

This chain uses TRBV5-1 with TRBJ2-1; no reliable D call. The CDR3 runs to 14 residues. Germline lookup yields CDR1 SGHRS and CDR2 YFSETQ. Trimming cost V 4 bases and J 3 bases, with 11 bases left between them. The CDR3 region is CASSPEIFYNEQFF. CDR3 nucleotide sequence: TGCGCCAGCAGCCCGGAGATCTTCTACAATGAGCAGTTCTTC.